The 17 T cell receptor beta chains given below trace back to one sample, sequenced in a study of T cell repertoires in cytomegalovirus infection. One entry per CDR3 protein, called by TCRdb with MiXCR from the reads. The sample lists about 260,000 distinct CDR3 sequences; roughly an eighth were seen once. Sequenced: PBMCs. The receptors derive from a human donor in good health (CMV status not recorded). Some clones in this sample may be carry-over from other donors' samples.

CDR3 sequence: CASSQRRGGLAKGVYNEQFF. CDR3 DNA sequence: TGCGCCAGCAGTCAGAGGAGAGGTGGGCTAGCGAAAGGGGTTTACAATGAGCAGTTCTTC. V gene TRBV23-1 combines with J gene TRBJ2-1, with D possibly being TRBD2 (6 bases). TRBV23-1 is assigned to the ORF class and has an uncertain function. Trimming took off 3 bases at V and 4 bases at J, with 28 bases between the two ends. The CDR3 totals 20 residues.

The chain uses TRBV2 and TRBJ1-2; D call uncertain. In germline, CDR1 is SNHLY, CDR2 FYNNEI. Trimming shortened V by 4 bases and J by 6 bases, and 6 bases separated the two germline ends. The length of the CDR3 is 11 residues. The CDR3 loop reads CASSAGHGYTF. The DNA of the CDR3 is TGTGCCAGCAGTGCCGGTCATGGCTACACCTTC.

A few counts support this clonotype. The V call is TRBV4-2, the J call TRBJ2-5; D is unclear. Germline-derived CDR1 and CDR2 are LGHNA and YNFKEQ. Trimming stripped 2 bases from V and 4 bases from J, with 20 bases between. The CDR3 extends over 17 amino acids. The CDR3 sequence is CASSQPIGPTNPETQYF. In DNA form, the CDR3 reads TGTGCCAGCAGCCAACCGATCGGCCCTACCAACCCAGAGACCCAGTACTTC.

The chain joins TRBV10-3 to TRBJ1-5; weak D call: TRBD1 (5 bases). Trimming took off 0 bases at V and 3 bases at J, with 9 bases between the two ends. CDR1 and CDR2 from the germline V gene are ENHRY and SYGVKD. CDR3 length: 15 amino acids. For the CDR3, the DNA is TGTGCCATCAGTGAGTCGGGGGTGTACAATCAGCCCCAGCATTTT. As protein: CAISESGVYNQPQHF.

Only a few counts were recorded for this clonotype. This sequence joins TRBV20-1 and TRBJ1-5; D might be TRBD1 (5 bases). Trimming removed 6 bases from V and 4 bases from J, with 16 bases in between. Germline CDR1 DFQATT, CDR2 SNEGSKA (reference sequence). The CDR3 consists of 14 residues. Here the CDR3 DNA reads TGCAGTGCAGGAGGACATGGGTCAAATCAGCCCCAGCATTTT. This encodes CSAGGHGSNQPQHF.

As for this clonotype: Possible read error: a much larger clone is one base away. In this CDR3 the conserved last residue, phenylalanine or tryptophan, is missing, so a read error is likely. The V and J genes are TRBV12-3 or TRBV12-4 and TRBJ2-7; D not certain. V was clipped by 0 bases and J by 10 bases, with 10 bases between them. The length of the CDR3 is 12 residues. Here the CDR3 reads CASSLALMIQYL. The CDR3 coding sequence is TGTGCCAGCAGTTTAGCGCTAATGATTCAGTACTTA.

This clonotype was counted many times. The J gene is TRBJ1-2, the V gene TRBV12-3 or TRBV12-4; D is perhaps TRBD1 (6 bases). This CDR3 region has 14 residues. The V end lost 4 bases, the J end lost 0 bases, and 9 bases lay between the germline ends. The CDR3 bases are TGTGCCAGCAGTTGGGACACCTCTAACTATGGCTACACCTTC. Translation: CASSWDTSNYGYTF.

This clonotype was detected many times. The gene calls are TRBV12-3 or TRBV12-4 and TRBJ1-2; no reliable D call. There are 12 residues in the CDR3. Trimming took 3 bases from V and 0 from J, leaving 2 bases between them. The CDR3 is CASSLSNYGYTF. The CDR3 region has the DNA TGTGCCAGCAGTTTGTCTAACTATGGCTACACCTTC.

Many counts were recorded for this clonotype. The chain couples TRBV14 to TRBJ1-1; no reliable D call. Deletions cut 1 base from V and 0 bases from J, with 6 bases between. This CDR3 is built from 14 residues. CDR1 is SGHDN and CDR2 is FVKESK in the germline V gene. CDR3 amino acids: CASSQGRVNTEAFF. CDR3 DNA: TGTGCCAGCAGCCAAGGGCGAGTGAACACTGAAGCTTTCTTT.

The rearrangement uses TRBV20-1 and TRBJ1-4; 7 bases map to TRBD1. Germline V gene lookup returns CDR1 DFQATT and CDR2 SNEGSKA (reference sequence). The CDR3 contains 14 residues. With V trimmed by 1 base and J by 6 bases, 5 bases remained unmatched. The CDR3 spells CSARVTGSYEKLFF. CDR3 DNA sequence: TGCAGTGCTAGAGTGACAGGGAGTTATGAAAAACTGTTTTTT.

This clonotype has just a few counts. This chain connects TRBV2 to TRBJ2-3, with D unclear. This CDR3 has 12 amino acids. Looked up from germline, CDR1 is SNHLY and CDR2 is FYNNEI. Trimming removed 2 bases from V and 8 bases from J, with 8 bases in between. CDR3 DNA: TGTGCCAGCAGTGAACTCAGAGCTACGCAGTATTTT. It is translated as CASSELRATQYF.

This chain connects TRBV29-1 to TRBJ2-7, with TRBD2 matching over 8 bases. V was clipped by 6 bases and J by 2 bases; unmatched bases: 9. The CDR3 is made up of 14 amino acids. The germline V gene encodes CDR1 SQVTM and CDR2 ANQGSEA. The CDR3 region is CSVYLAGSPYEQYF. The CDR3 DNA sequence: TGCAGCGTGTACTTAGCGGGGTCCCCCTACGAGCAGTACTTC.

This clonotype was observed once. It may be a read error: a sequence one base away is much more abundant. V is TRBV5-1 and J is TRBJ2-7; perhaps TRBD2 as D (5 bases). From germline, CDR1 is SGHRS and CDR2 YFSETQ. Trimming took 1 base from V and 4 from J, leaving 12 bases between them. CDR3 length: 14 residues. The CDR3 DNA follows: TGCGCCAGCAGCTTGAGTCGACCGGGATACGAGCAGTACTTC. It yields the protein CASSLSRPGYEQYF.

The chain employs TRBV7-2 and TRBJ1-2, with D unclear. V lost 3 bases, J lost 5 bases, and 10 bases lay in between. The CDR3 totals 13 residues. Germline V gene data show CDR1 as SGHTA and CDR2 as FQGNSA. CDR3 nucleotide sequence: TGTGCCAGCAGCTTCGACATCGGGTATGGCTACACCTTC. Amino acids: CASSFDIGYGYTF.

This clonotype was recorded at least ten times. The V call is TRBV7-3, the J call TRBJ2-1; D may correspond to TRBD1 or TRBD2 (5 bases each). Germline V gene lookup returns CDR1 SGHTA and CDR2 FQGTGA. Trimming left V 5 bases short and J 2 bases short, with 19 bases between. The CDR3 is 17 residues long. The DNA for the CDR3 is TGTGCCAGCAGCCTCCTGGGACCGAGCTTAACCTACAATGAGCAGTTCTTC. Translating it yields CASSLLGPSLTYNEQFF. The complete variable domain, with remaining parts taken from reference TRBV7-3 and TRBJ2-1, reads GAGVSQTPSNKVTEKGKYVELRCDPISGHTALYWYRQSLGQGPEFLIYFQGTGAADDSGLPNDRFFAVRPEGSVSTLKIQRTERGDSAVYLCASSLLGPSLTYNEQFFGPGTRLTVL.

The chain links TRBV6-8 to TRBJ2-7; TRBD1 matches 7 bases. V dropped 8 bases and J dropped 3; count of bases not matched to a gene: 7. The CDR3 spans 13 residues. Germline lookup yields CDR1 MNHGY and CDR2 SAAAGT. CDR3 residues: CASRRDSIYEQYF. Written as DNA, the CDR3 is TGTGCCAGCCGACGGGACAGTATCTACGAGCAGTACTTC.

The chain links TRBV28 to TRBJ2-2; the D gene is possibly TRBD1 (7 bases). CDR3 length equals 15 residues. The V gene lost 7 bases and the J gene lost 7 bases, with 19 bases spanning the gap. CDR1 MDHEN and CDR2 SYDVKM come from the germline V gene. CDR3 DNA sequence: TGTGCCAGCACCCCCTCGACAGGGCGGGGCGGGGAGCTGTTTTTT. Translation: CASTPSTGRGGELFF.